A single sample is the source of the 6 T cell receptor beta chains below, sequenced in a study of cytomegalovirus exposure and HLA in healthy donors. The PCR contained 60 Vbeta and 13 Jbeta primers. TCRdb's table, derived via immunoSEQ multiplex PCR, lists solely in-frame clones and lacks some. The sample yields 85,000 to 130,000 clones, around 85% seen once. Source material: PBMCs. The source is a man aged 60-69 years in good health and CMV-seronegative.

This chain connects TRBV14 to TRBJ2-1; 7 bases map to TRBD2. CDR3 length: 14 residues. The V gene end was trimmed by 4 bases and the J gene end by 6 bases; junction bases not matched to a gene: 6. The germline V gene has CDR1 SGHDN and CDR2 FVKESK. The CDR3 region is CASSPLGGRNEQFF. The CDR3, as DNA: TGTGCCAGCAGCCCCCTGGGAGGGCGCAATGAGCAGTTCTTC.

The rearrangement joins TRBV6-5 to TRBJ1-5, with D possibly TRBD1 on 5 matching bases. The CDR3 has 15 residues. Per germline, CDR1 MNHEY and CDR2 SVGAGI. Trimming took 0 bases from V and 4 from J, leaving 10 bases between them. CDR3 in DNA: TGTGCCAGCAGTTACTCGAGTGGGGGGAATCAGCCCCAGCATTTT. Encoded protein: CASSYSSGGNQPQHF.

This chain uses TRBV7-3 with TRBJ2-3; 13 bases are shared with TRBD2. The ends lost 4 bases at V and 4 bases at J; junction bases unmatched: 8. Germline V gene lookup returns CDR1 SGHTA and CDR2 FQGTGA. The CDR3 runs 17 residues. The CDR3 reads CASSSGRLAGGADTQYF. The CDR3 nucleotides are TGTGCCAGCAGCTCCGGGAGACTAGCGGGGGGCGCAGATACGCAGTATTTT.

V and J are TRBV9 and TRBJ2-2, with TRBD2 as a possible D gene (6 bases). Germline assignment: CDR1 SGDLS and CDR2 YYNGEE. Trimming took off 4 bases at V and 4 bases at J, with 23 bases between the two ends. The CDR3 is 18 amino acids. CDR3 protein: CASSPLEVRGLSTGELFF. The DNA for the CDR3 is TGTGCCAGCAGCCCATTGGAGGTGCGGGGTTTGAGCACCGGGGAGCTGTTTTTT.

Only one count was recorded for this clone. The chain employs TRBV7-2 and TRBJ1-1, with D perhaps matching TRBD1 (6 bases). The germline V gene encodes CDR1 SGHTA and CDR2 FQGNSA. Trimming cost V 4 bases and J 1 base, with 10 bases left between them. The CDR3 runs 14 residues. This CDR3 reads CASSSGHKNTEAFF. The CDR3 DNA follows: TGTGCCAGCAGCTCGGGACACAAGAACACTGAAGCTTTCTTT. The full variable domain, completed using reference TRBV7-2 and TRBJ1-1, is GAGVSQSPSNKVTEKGKDVELRCDPISGHTALYWYRQSLGQGLEFLIYFQGNSAPDKSGLPSDRFSAERTGGSVSTLTIQRTQQEDSAVYLCASSSGHKNTEAFFGQGTRLTVV.

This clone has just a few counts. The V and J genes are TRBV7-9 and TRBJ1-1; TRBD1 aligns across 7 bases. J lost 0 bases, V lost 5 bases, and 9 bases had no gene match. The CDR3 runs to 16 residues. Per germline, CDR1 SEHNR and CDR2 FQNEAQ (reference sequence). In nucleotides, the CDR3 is TGTGCCAGCAGCCCTAACCCGACAGGGATGAACACTGAAGCTTTCTTT. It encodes CASSPNPTGMNTEAFF. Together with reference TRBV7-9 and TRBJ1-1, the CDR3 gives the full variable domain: DTGVSQNPRHKITKRGQNVTFRCDPISEHNRLYWYRQTLGQGPEFLTYFQNEAQLEKSRLLSDRFSAERPKGSFSTLEIQRTEQGDSAMYLCASSPNPTGMNTEAFFGQGTRLTVV.